The next 23 T cell receptor beta chains were all read from a single sample in a study of T cells after yellow fever vaccination. TCRdb fed the 5' RACE reads into MiXCR, producing one record per CDR3 protein. The data contain roughly 320,000 distinct CDR3 sequences, roughly 10% of them singletons. The sample here was CD4+ T cells sorted from PBMCs, taken 45 days after the yellow fever booster vaccination. The receptors derive from a man aged 18 to 30 who received the YFV17D yellow fever vaccine.

This clonotype was observed a handful of times. The CDR3 sequence is CASSFLGAGYTDTQYF. The CDR3 bases are TGTGCCAGCAGTTTTCTGGGGGCTGGGTATACAGATACGCAGTATTTT. The rearrangement uses TRBV27 and TRBJ2-3; maybe TRBD1 (6 bases). The CDR3 is made up of 16 amino acids. Deletions cut 3 bases from V and 3 bases from J, with 16 bases between. Germline V gives CDR1 MNHEY, CDR2 SMNVEV (reference sequence).

This clonotype showed up just a few times. This sequence joins TRBV5-1 and TRBJ2-3, with unresolved D. This CDR3 spans 14 amino acids. From germline, CDR1 is SGHRS and CDR2 YFSETQ. Trimming stripped 4 bases from V and 2 bases from J, with 11 bases between. Written as DNA, the CDR3 is TGCGCCAGCAGCCCCACGACGGACACAGATACGCAGTATTTT. Translation: CASSPTTDTDTQYF.

The V gene is TRBV9, the J gene TRBJ1-2; D is undetermined. The V gene's germline CDR1 is SGDLS and CDR2 YYNGEE. Trimming removed 0 bases at V and 4 bases at J, with 10 bases between. The CDR3 runs 14 residues. CDR3 sequence reads: CASSVGGPSYGYTF. The CDR3 DNA sequence: TGTGCCAGCAGCGTAGGAGGGCCTAGCTATGGCTACACCTTC.

This chain's CDR3 is CASSVSLTGELFF. CDR3 coding DNA: TGTGCCAGCAGCGTATCTCTTACCGGGGAGCTGTTTTTT. The V and J genes are TRBV9 and TRBJ2-2; D gene unclear. This CDR3 is 13 amino acids long. The V gene's germline CDR1 is SGDLS and CDR2 YYNGEE. Trimming stripped 1 base from V and 5 bases from J, with 6 bases between.

The chain uses TRBV9 and TRBJ2-5, with TRBD2 identical over 7 bases. Trimming at V came to 1 base and at J to 3 bases, leaving 3 bases not matched to a gene. CDR1 and CDR2 (germline): SGDLS, YYNGEE. This CDR3 contains 14 residues. The CDR3 nucleotides read TGTGCCAGCAGCGTAACCGGGACTAAAGAGACCCAGTACTTC. This encodes CASSVTGTKETQYF.

This clonotype was recorded a few times. The chain combines TRBV5-1 with TRBJ2-7, with D tentatively TRBD1 (5 bases). The V gene lost 2 bases and the J gene lost 1 base, with 10 bases spanning the gap. Germline V CDR1 and CDR2: SGHRS, YFSETQ. This CDR3 is 14 amino acids long. In nucleotides, the CDR3 is TGCGCCAGCAGCTTCCTACCAGGGTCCTACGAGCAGTACGTC. Its protein product is CASSFLPGSYEQYV.

The chain links TRBV4-1 to TRBJ2-3; no clear D. There are 12 residues in the CDR3. CDR1 is MGHRA, CDR2 YSYEKL, per germline. V lost 3 bases and J 6 bases, leaving 7 bases between the germline ends. The DNA of the CDR3 is TGCGCCAGCAGCCACCCGCATGATACGCAGTATTTT. This encodes CASSHPHDTQYF.

This clonotype has only one observation. The rearrangement links TRBV18 to TRBJ1-6, with 10 bases that match TRBD1. This CDR3 contains 14 residues. The V gene end was trimmed by 4 bases and the J gene end by 10 bases; junction bases not matched to a gene: 4. From germline, CDR1 is KGHSH and CDR2 LQKENI. The CDR3 loop reads CASSLGTGESPLHF. The DNA for the CDR3 is TGTGCCAGCTCACTCGGGACAGGGGAATCACCCCTCCACTTT. Combining the CDR3 with reference TRBV18 and TRBJ1-6 gives the whole variable domain NAGVMQNPRHLVRRRGQEARLRCSPMKGHSHVYWYRQLPEEGLKFMVYLQKENIIDESGMPKERFSAEFPKEGPSILRIQQVVRGDSAAYFCASSLGTGESPLHFGNGTRLTVT.

The chain combines TRBV10-2 with TRBJ2-3; the D gene is possibly TRBD1 (5 bases). Per germline, CDR1 WSHSY and CDR2 SAAADI. The CDR3 has 13 residues. V shed 3 bases and J shed 4 bases, with 8 bases lying between them. CDR3 amino acids: CASSDAGSDTQYF. The DNA for the CDR3 is TGCGCCAGCAGTGATGCAGGGTCAGATACGCAGTATTTT.

This chain connects TRBV20-1 to TRBJ2-2; 7 bases match TRBD1. V gave up 6 bases and J gave up 5 bases; unmatched junction bases: 9. Germline V gene sequence: CDR1 DFQATT, CDR2 SNEGSKA (reference sequence). CDR3 length: 14 amino acids. CDR3 nucleotide sequence: TGCAGTGCCCCCCCCGCGACAGGGACCGGGGAGCTGTTTTTT. Its protein is CSAPPATGTGELFF.

The chain has TRBV3-1 and TRBJ1-5; D not certain. This CDR3 has 13 residues. Trimming cost V 0 bases and J 9 bases, with 9 bases left between them. Germline V gives CDR1 LGHDT, CDR2 YNNKEL (reference sequence). CDR3 protein: CASSQDMRAPQHF. CDR3 in DNA: TGTGCCAGCAGCCAAGATATGCGAGCGCCCCAGCATTTT. Full variable domain (remainder filled in from reference TRBV3-1 and TRBJ1-5): DTAVSQTPKYLVTQMGNDKSIKCEQNLGHDTMYWYKQDSKKFLKIMFSYNNKELIINETVPNRFSPKSPDKAHLNLHINSLELGDSAVYFCASSQDMRAPQHFGDGTRLSIL.

V is TRBV20-1 and J is TRBJ2-3; D is unclear. This CDR3 has 14 amino acids. The germline V gene encodes CDR1 DFQATT and CDR2 SNEGSKA (reference sequence). V was trimmed by 5 bases and J by 3 bases, leaving 15 bases between them. CDR3 nucleotide sequence: TGCAGTGCTCAAGGTTGGGGTGGGACAGATACGCAGTATTTT. Its protein is CSAQGWGGTDTQYF.

The chain joins TRBV15 to TRBJ1-1, with D perhaps matching TRBD1 (5 bases). CDR1 and CDR2 (germline): LNHNV, YYDKDF (reference sequence). The CDR3 is made up of 11 amino acids. The V gene lost 6 bases and the J gene lost 11 bases, with 13 bases spanning the gap. CDR3 loop: CATSGTGGAFF. In DNA form, the CDR3 reads TGTGCCACCAGTGGTACAGGAGGGGCTTTCTTT.

This chain uses TRBV11-1 with TRBJ2-3; a possible D gene is TRBD1 (6 bases). Trimming took off 0 bases at V and 6 bases at J, with 16 bases between the two ends. The CDR3 is made up of 16 amino acids. Germline lookup yields CDR1 SGHAT and CDR2 FQDESV (reference sequence). The CDR3 protein is CASSLALVGAADTQYF. The CDR3 DNA reads as TGTGCCAGCAGCTTAGCGCTCGTGGGGGCGGCGGATACGCAGTATTTT.

The chain recombines TRBV6-5 with TRBJ1-2, with 9 bases identical to TRBD1. Germline values: CDR1 MNHEY, CDR2 SVGAGI. The CDR3 is 14 amino acids. The trim removed 5 bases at V and 3 bases at J, leaving 4 bases unmatched. The CDR3 here is CASSTGTGHYGYTF. CDR3 in DNA: TGTGCCAGCAGTACCGGGACAGGGCACTATGGCTACACCTTC.

This clonotype was detected a few times. CDR3 protein: CASSQDLRATNEKLFF. The CDR3 DNA reads TGCGCCAGCAGCCAAGATCTTAGAGCAACTAATGAAAAACTGTTTTTT. The chain recombines TRBV4-1 with TRBJ1-4; D remains ambiguous. The CDR3 spans 16 residues. Germline assignment: CDR1 MGHRA and CDR2 YSYEKL. Trimming shortened V by 0 bases and J by 0 bases, and 8 bases separated the two germline ends.

The V and J genes are TRBV7-8 and TRBJ2-7; weak D call: TRBD2 (6 bases). Germline CDR1 SGHVS, CDR2 FQNEAQ. The V gene lost 1 base and the J gene lost 4 bases, with 11 bases spanning the gap. The length of the CDR3 is 14 residues. The chain's CDR3 is CASSLELGGYEQYV. The CDR3 region has the DNA TGTGCCAGCAGCTTAGAGCTTGGGGGGTACGAGCAGTACGTC.

This clonotype was detected many times. V usage is TRBV6-2 or TRBV6-3 and J usage is TRBJ2-1; TRBD2 aligns across 8 bases. This CDR3 contains 16 residues. Germline V gene data show CDR1 as MNHEY and CDR2 as SVGEGT. V was pared by 0 bases and J by 8 bases, with 9 bases of the junction left unmatched. CDR3: CASSYSGGGMTHEQFF. The CDR3 DNA reads as TGTGCCAGCAGTTACTCAGGCGGGGGGATGACGCATGAGCAGTTCTTC.

The sample holds a few counts of this clonotype. This sequence joins TRBV12-3 or TRBV12-4 and TRBJ2-1; possibly TRBD1 for D (6 bases). The CDR3 covers 15 residues. Trimming removed 4 bases from V and 9 bases from J, with 19 bases in between. The CDR3 loop is CASSSVPQGVSEQFF. CDR3 nucleotide sequence: TGTGCCAGCAGTTCGGTGCCACAGGGAGTTAGTGAGCAGTTCTTC.

V usage is TRBV19 and J usage is TRBJ2-2; D gene uncertain. V lost 9 bases to trimming and J lost 1 base, with 9 bases between them. The germline V gene has CDR1 LNHDA and CDR2 SQIVND (reference sequence). This CDR3 comprises 13 residues. CDR3 sequence: CASSMRNTGELFF. CDR3 in DNA: TGTGCCAGCTCGATGAGGAACACCGGGGAGCTGTTTTTT.

This clonotype was picked up a small number of times. This chain links TRBV6-5 with TRBJ2-3; 12 nucleotides align to TRBD2. The germline V gene has CDR1 MNHEY and CDR2 SVGAGI. This CDR3 has 16 residues. J gave up 3 bases and V 2 bases, and 3 bases lay outside the gene matches. The CDR3 loop is CASSYALAGGTDTQYF. Here the CDR3 DNA reads TGTGCCAGCAGTTACGCACTAGCGGGGGGAACAGATACGCAGTATTTT.

This chain uses TRBV2 with TRBJ2-3; no clear D gene. V lost 4 bases, J lost 7 bases, and 9 bases lay in between. CDR3 size: 12 residues. Germline V gene sequence: CDR1 SNHLY, CDR2 FYNNEI. CDR3 nucleotides: TGTGCCAGCAGTGTTGAGAGAAATACGCAGTATTTT. The encoded protein is CASSVERNTQYF.

A few counts support this clonotype. V gene TRBV10-1 combines with J gene TRBJ1-1, with unresolved D. V dropped 6 bases and J dropped 1 base, with 9 bases sitting between them. The length of the CDR3 is 13 residues. The germline gives CDR1 WNHNN, CDR2 SYGVQD (reference sequence). The chain's CDR3 is CASRVGGNTEAFF. DNA for the CDR3: TGCGCCAGCAGGGTTGGAGGGAACACTGAAGCTTTCTTT.